This TCR beta chain was identified in a study of T cell responses to AZD1222 COVID-19 vaccine. The germline CDR1 and CDR2 sequences are SGHTA and FQGNSA. After removal of 4 bases from V and 6 bases from J, the junction contained 2 bases not matched to a gene. This CDR3 spans 15 amino acids. Profiled with immunoSEQ multiplex PCR; TCRdb holds only in-frame clones, not every one. The sample includes fewer than 200,000 clones, around 92% of them seen just once. Study conclusions and caveats: Dominant at 160-218 and 743-854, vaccine-associated CD4 TCRs also spanned spike. Donors skewed white British and female; clonal diversity was possibly underestimated. Only 5 or 6 AZD1222 recipients were seropositive at baseline.

This clone was picked up one time. Its antigen remains unknown. The specimen was peripheral blood, collected on day 0 of MenACWY control vaccination. The chain links TRBV7-2 to TRBJ2-2; 13 positions match TRBD2. The clonotype comes from an adult in good health. The CDR3 reads CASSSGLAGAGELFF. The CDR3 bases are TGTGCCAGCAGCTCCGGACTAGCGGGAGCCGGGGAGCTGTTTTTT.